This TCR beta chain was profiled in a study of cytomegalovirus exposure and HLA in healthy donors. V lost 4 bases and J lost 0, with 10 bases in between. The CDR3 runs 15 residues. CDR1 SEHNR and CDR2 FQNEAQ come from the germline V gene (reference sequence). Findings and limits, study-wide: Some highly shared sequence variants likely arose as a pipeline artifact. The later analysis indicated that the majority of CMV-associated TCR beta chains appeared HLA-restricted.

On this clone itself: Its antigen remains unidentified.

Both 60 Vbeta primers and 13 Jbeta primers went into the PCR. Authors' methods: The count from a later analysis was some 76 million unique TCR beta chains, some 12 million of them shared. Libraries were prepared by immunoSEQ multiplex PCR; TCRdb keeps only in-frame clonotypes and omits some of them. That table is the source of V, J and clone size, and D and trimming were worked out from the DNA. The sample totals around 200,000 clones. The chain couples TRBV7-9 to TRBJ1-3, with TRBD1 as a possible D gene (6 bases). This TCR was sampled from a woman in her late teens or twenties in good health and CMV-seropositive. The sequenced sample consisted of PBMCs. The CDR3 spells CASSSGQLSGNTIYF. CDR3 sequence (DNA): TGTGCCAGCAGCTCCGGACAGCTCTCTGGAAACACCATATATTTT.